The 25 T cell receptor beta chains below were found in one sample sequenced in a study of CD8 T cells in Susac syndrome. RNA was extracted with the RNeasy kit, and a quantity of roughly 0.45 to 1 ug was reverse transcribed using random hexamers. TCRdb ran MiXCR on the immunoSEQ multiplex PCR reads and lists one entry per CDR3 protein. The sample includes about 200,000 distinct CDR3 sequences, 85% to 95% of them seen just once. Sequenced input: CD4+ T cells from PBMCs. These receptors were taken from a human donor in good health.

The chain recombines TRBV27 with TRBJ1-4; 9 bases agree with TRBD1. Germline CDR1 reads MNHEY; CDR2 reads SMNVEV (reference sequence). J was trimmed by 5 bases and V by 9 bases; bases with no gene match: 16. The CDR3 loop spans 17 amino acids. As DNA, the CDR3 is TGTGCCAGTTCCCCGGGACAGGGAGTGGTGGGGAATGAAAAACTGTTTTTT. Its translation is CASSPGQGVVGNEKLFF.

The chain is built from TRBV4-1 and TRBJ2-2; D possibly uses TRBD1 or TRBD2 (6 bases each). The CDR3 length is 16 residues. Germline values: CDR1 MGHRA, CDR2 YSYEKL. Trimming took off 0 bases at V and 3 bases at J, with 11 bases between the two ends. In DNA, the CDR3 is TGCGCCAGCAGCCAAGATGGGGGGCTATACACCGGGGAGCTGTTTTTT. It specifies CASSQDGGLYTGELFF.

The rearrangement uses TRBV20-1 and TRBJ1-2; D is unclear. The CDR3 covers 13 residues. The germline V and J ends were trimmed by 3 bases and 2 bases, with 10 bases remaining between them. Germline V gives CDR1 DFQATT, CDR2 SNEGSKA (reference sequence). DNA for the CDR3: TGCAGTGCTAGGGAGCGGGAAAACTATGGCTACACCTTC. Translation: CSARERENYGYTF.

The CDR3 protein is CASSAQQETQYF. The CDR3 nucleotides read TGTGCCAGCAGCGCCCAGCAAGAGACCCAGTACTTC. V usage is TRBV5-4 and J usage is TRBJ2-5; D unclear. The V gene's germline CDR1 is SGHNT and CDR2 YYREEE (reference sequence). The CDR3 runs to 12 residues. V lost 4 bases to trimming and J lost 2 bases, with 6 bases between them. Based on the CDR3 plus reference TRBV5-4 and TRBJ2-5, the full variable domain is ETGVTQSPTHLIKTRGQQVTLRCSSQSGHNTVSWYQQALGQGPQFIFQYYREEENGRGNFPPRFSGLQFPNYSSELNVNALELDDSALYLCASSAQQETQYFGPGTRLLVL.

The chain carries TRBV27 and TRBJ1-1; D possibly corresponds to TRBD1 (5 bases). V was cut by 3 bases and J by 6 bases, with 11 bases left in between. CDR1 and CDR2 (germline): MNHEY, SMNVEV (reference sequence). The CDR3 contains 13 residues. The CDR3 reads CASSFTGPAEAFF. The CDR3 DNA is TGTGCCAGCAGTTTCACGGGGCCCGCTGAAGCTTTCTTT.

The V call is TRBV29-1, the J call TRBJ2-3; tentatively, D is TRBD1 (5 bases). The length of the CDR3 is 13 residues. Trimming left V 8 bases short and J 3 bases short, with 15 bases between. CDR1 and CDR2 (germline): SQVTM, ANQGSEA. The CDR3 reads CSFRVPWTDTQYF. For the CDR3, the DNA is TGCAGCTTCAGGGTTCCATGGACAGATACGCAGTATTTT.

The J gene is TRBJ2-1, the V gene TRBV5-1; D might be TRBD2 (6 bases). The CDR3 runs 14 residues. Trimming removed 8 bases from V and 0 bases from J, with 12 bases in between. Germline loops: CDR1 SGHRS, CDR2 YFSETQ. This chain's CDR3 is CASMPGGSYNEQFF. In nucleotides, the CDR3 is TGCGCCAGTATGCCCGGGGGCTCCTACAATGAGCAGTTCTTC.

The V gene is TRBV4-1, the J gene TRBJ2-7, with D possibly TRBD1 on 6 matching bases. The CDR3 length is 15 residues. Per the germline V gene, CDR1 is MGHRA and CDR2 is YSYEKL. V was clipped by 0 bases and J by 3 bases, with 12 bases between them. The CDR3 DNA reads TGCGCCAGCAGCCAAGATAACAGGGCGGACTACGAGCAGTACTTC. Protein sequence: CASSQDNRADYEQYF.

This rearrangement joins TRBV14 to TRBJ2-1; D call uncertain. Trimming took 4 bases from V and 2 from J, leaving 6 bases between them. The CDR3 extends over 13 amino acids. Germline V CDR1 and CDR2: SGHDN, FVKESK. The CDR3 loop is CASSLTTYNEQFF. For the CDR3, the DNA is TGTGCCAGCAGCCTAACTACCTACAATGAGCAGTTCTTC.

This chain uses TRBV21-1 with TRBJ1-2; the table's D call, TRBD1, was not checked against the DNA. TRBV21-1 is a pseudogene segment. This CDR3 is 14 amino acids long. CDR3 protein: CASSKETQGEGYTF. The CDR3 coding sequence is TGTGCCAGCAGCAAAGAAACACAGGGGGAGGGCTACACCTTC.

CDR3 in DNA: TGCAGTGCTAGTGGGTCAACTGGGGCCAACGTCCTGACTTTC. This codes for CSASGSTGANVLTF. This rearrangement joins TRBV20-1 to TRBJ2-6; unclear D gene. The CDR3 is made up of 14 amino acids. CDR1 DFQATT and CDR2 SNEGSKA come from the germline V gene (reference sequence). V was pared by 3 bases and J by 2 bases, with 8 bases between.

The chain employs TRBV7-2 and TRBJ2-3; no reliable D call. Germline V gives CDR1 SGHTA, CDR2 FQGNSA. The V end lost 1 base, the J end lost 0 bases, and 2 bases lay between the germline ends. This CDR3 contains 13 residues. DNA for the CDR3: TGTGCCAGCAGCTTAGTAAGCACAGATACGCAGTATTTT. Translation gives CASSLVSTDTQYF.

The chain employs TRBV5-1 and TRBJ2-1, with TRBD1 identical over 8 bases. V trimming: 3 bases; J trimming: 6 bases; junction bases outside the gene matches: 8. The CDR3 has 15 amino acids. The germline V gene has CDR1 SGHRS and CDR2 YFSETQ. The CDR3, as DNA: TGCGCCAGCAGCTCACAGGGGGAATTACGCAATGAGCAGTTCTTC. Translating gives CASSSQGELRNEQFF. Full variable domain (rest looked up from reference TRBV5-1 and TRBJ2-1): KAGVTQTPRYLIKTRGQQVTLSCSPISGHRSVSWYQQTPGQGLQFLFEYFSETQRNKGNFPGRFSGRQFSNSRSEMNVSTLELGDSALYLCASSSQGELRNEQFFGPGTRLTVL.

This sequence joins TRBV29-1 and TRBJ1-1, with D possibly TRBD1 on 5 matching bases. This CDR3 has 12 residues. Trimming took 0 bases from V and 6 from J, leaving 8 bases between them. Germline V gene lookup returns CDR1 SQVTM and CDR2 ANQGSEA. This chain's CDR3 is CSVEDGAAEAFF. CDR3 coding DNA: TGCAGCGTTGAAGATGGGGCCGCTGAAGCTTTCTTT.

The chain recombines TRBV3-1 with TRBJ2-1, with D possibly being TRBD1 or TRBD2 (6 bases each). Per germline, CDR1 LGHDT and CDR2 YNNKEL (reference sequence). Trimming cost V 4 bases and J 1 base, with 14 bases left between them. This CDR3 is built from 16 residues. The DNA of the CDR3 is TGTGCCAGCAGCCCCCAATGGGGGGCTTCCTACAATGAGCAGTTCTTC. Residues: CASSPQWGASYNEQFF.

This chain uses TRBV27 with TRBJ1-4; D not resolved. The CDR3 totals 14 residues. V gave up 6 bases and J gave up 5 bases, with 13 bases separating them. The germline V gene encodes CDR1 MNHEY and CDR2 SMNVEV (reference sequence). The CDR3 spells CASSVGRANEKLFF. DNA for the CDR3: TGTGCCAGCAGCGTTGGACGGGCGAATGAAAAACTGTTTTTT.

The sample holds a few counts of this clonotype. The V call is TRBV28, the J call TRBJ2-5; D not certain. The CDR3 sequence is 13 residues long. The germline gives CDR1 MDHEN, CDR2 SYDVKM. Trimming stripped 5 bases from V and 2 bases from J, with 9 bases between. The CDR3 nucleotides read TGTGCCAGCAGTGCAGACCTTCAAGAGACCCAGTACTTC. Its protein product is CASSADLQETQYF.

There are a few counts of this clonotype. CDR3 region: CASSQDGNSPLHF. The CDR3 DNA reads TGTGCCAGCAGCCAAGATGGTAATTCACCCCTCCACTTT. V and J are TRBV14 and TRBJ1-6; D not resolved. CDR1 is SGHDN and CDR2 is FVKESK in the germline V gene. The V and J ends lost 0 bases and 6 bases respectively, with 3 bases between them. CDR3 length: 13 residues.

The J gene is TRBJ1-5, the V gene TRBV6-2 or TRBV6-3; a weak D match, TRBD1 (6 bases). V was pared by 0 bases and J by 9 bases, with 15 bases between. CDR1 and CDR2 from the germline V gene are MNHEY and SVGEGT. The CDR3 totals 15 residues. The CDR3 sequence is CASSYSGTPGWPQHF. CDR3 bases: TGTGCCAGCAGTTACTCCGGGACACCAGGTTGGCCCCAGCATTTT.

The gene calls are TRBV27 and TRBJ1-2; D is possibly TRBD1 (5 bases). Germline values: CDR1 MNHEY, CDR2 SMNVEV (reference sequence). V was shortened by 3 bases and J by 4 bases, with 9 bases between the two germline ends. The CDR3 is made up of 13 amino acids. The CDR3 DNA sequence: TGTGCCAGCAGTTTCACAGGTCCCTATGGCTACACCTTC. Its translation is CASSFTGPYGYTF.

This rearrangement joins TRBV7-2 to TRBJ1-3, with TRBD1 matching 8 bases. V was clipped by 2 bases and J by 4 bases; unmatched bases: 10. Germline-derived CDR1 and CDR2 are SGHTA and FQGNSA. The CDR3 runs 17 residues. This CDR3 is CASSLTMSTGGGNTIYF. In DNA, the CDR3 is TGTGCCAGCAGCTTAACGATGTCTACAGGGGGAGGAAACACCATATATTTT.

V usage is TRBV20-1 and J usage is TRBJ2-7; possible D gene TRBD2, 6 bases. The CDR3 covers 16 residues. Trimming pared 3 bases from V and 3 bases from J, leaving 21 bases between. CDR1 is DFQATT and CDR2 is SNEGSKA in the germline V gene (reference sequence). CDR3 coding DNA: TGCAGTGCTAGGAACCCTTTCCCGGGAGTAGACTACGAGCAGTACGTC. This encodes CSARNPFPGVDYEQYV.

CDR3 sequence reads: CSARMTGNYGYTF. In DNA, the CDR3 is TGCAGTGCTAGGATGACAGGGAACTATGGCTACACCTTC. The chain employs TRBV20-1 and TRBJ1-2; 7 bases agree with TRBD1. Germline V gene sequence: CDR1 DFQATT, CDR2 SNEGSKA (reference sequence). J was trimmed by 2 bases and V by 3 bases; bases with no gene match: 3. There are 13 residues in the CDR3.

The gene calls are TRBV9 and TRBJ2-1; 9 nucleotides align to TRBD2. Germline CDR1 is SGDLS and CDR2 is YYNGEE. V dropped 0 bases and J dropped 12; count of bases not matched to a gene: 4. CDR3 length equals 13 residues. The CDR3 here is CASSVVLAGRQFF. The CDR3 bases are TGTGCCAGCAGCGTAGTACTAGCGGGTCGGCAGTTCTTC. The variable domain in full, completed from reference TRBV9 and TRBJ2-1, reads DSGVTQTPKHLITATGQRVTLRCSPRSGDLSVYWYQQSLDQGLQFLIQYYNGEERAKGNILERFSAQQFPDLHSELNLSSLELGDSALYFCASSVVLAGRQFFGPGTRLTVL.

This chain joins TRBV6-5 and TRBJ1-2, with D possibly being TRBD1 (5 bases). The CDR3 spans 13 residues. Germline CDR1 and CDR2: MNHEY and SVGAGI. V lost 2 bases to trimming and J lost 3 bases, with 7 bases between them. The CDR3 coding sequence is TGTGCCAGCAGTTACGGGGCAGACTATGGCTACACCTTC. Protein: CASSYGADYGYTF.